This note documents a single T cell receptor beta chain sequence. Its target is unknown. The V end lost 0 bases, the J end lost 1 base, and 7 bases lay between the germline ends. The CDR3 extends over 16 amino acids. The germline CDR1 and CDR2 sequences are MGHRA and YSYEKL. The data were produced by immunoSEQ multiplex PCR, yet TCRdb's version contains in-frame clones alone and is incomplete. The table lists about 130,000 clones, about nine tenths of them singletons, with 1.4% in the top ten. This sample was included in a study of cytomegalovirus exposure and HLA in healthy donors. Broader study findings: Cytomegalovirus-associated TCR beta chains were listed, numbering roughly 150. Most TCR sequences were seen very rarely across donors, but some public TCRs occurred in many. The TCR clusters that emerged in the first cohort tended, a later analysis found, to co-occur in the approximately 120 validation repertoires. In vitro experiments confirmed that a few CMV-associated chains were specific for CMV antigens.

The sequenced sample consisted of PBMCs. The sequence was collected from a man aged 25 to 45 in good health and CMV-seronegative. J is TRBJ2-6 and V is TRBV4-1; D ambiguous. DNA of the CDR3: TGCGCCAGCAGCCAAGACGGTAATTCTGGGGCCAACGTCCTGACTTTC. Translating gives CASSQDGNSGANVLTF.